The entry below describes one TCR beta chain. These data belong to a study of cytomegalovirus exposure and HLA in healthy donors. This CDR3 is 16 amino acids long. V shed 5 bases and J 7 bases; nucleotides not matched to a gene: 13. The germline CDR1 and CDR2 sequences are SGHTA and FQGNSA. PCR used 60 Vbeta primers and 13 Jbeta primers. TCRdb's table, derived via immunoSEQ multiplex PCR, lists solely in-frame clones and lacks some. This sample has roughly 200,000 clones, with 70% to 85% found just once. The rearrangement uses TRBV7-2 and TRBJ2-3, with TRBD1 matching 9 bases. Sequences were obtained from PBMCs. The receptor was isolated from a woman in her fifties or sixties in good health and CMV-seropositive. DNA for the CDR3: TGTGCCAGCAGCCCTCTCGGGACAGGGCGCTTTAATACGCAGTATTTT. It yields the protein CASSPLGTGRFNTQYF.